This TCR beta chain was profiled in a study of CD8+ T cells in alopecia areata. Study-level points and caveats: Lesional tissue from the scalp (especially in alopecia totalis/universalis) showed higher clonality than normal scalp. Tofacitinib yielded significantly lower scalp clonality and fewer expanded CD8+ clones among the top 100.

J gave up 6 bases and V 0 bases, and 12 bases lay outside the gene matches. Germline V gene data show CDR1 as MNHEY and CDR2 as SMNVEV (reference sequence). The CDR3 loop spans 18 amino acids. Treatment in this sample: oral pan-JAK inhibitor, 5-10 mg twice daily. Sequencing used cDNA as its template, made by extracting RNA and reverse transcribing it. Libraries were prepared by immunoSEQ multiplex PCR; TCRdb keeps only in-frame clonotypes and omits some of them. Of 150,000 or so clones listed, around 83% are singletons. About this clone itself: Its specificity is not known.

Sequences were derived from CD8+ T cells sorted from blood, sampled at week 4, from a patient treated with tofacitinib. V and J are TRBV27 and TRBJ2-7; TRBD2 agrees at 12 bases. The clonotype comes from a human donor with alopecia areata. Written as DNA, the CDR3 is TGTGCCAGCAGTTTATCTCCGACTAGCGGGGGCCAAATCGGCGAGCAGTACTTC. This sequence encodes CASSLSPTSGGQIGEQYF.